These 15 T cell receptor beta chains share one sample of origin, sequenced in a study of blood T cells in healthy people across ages. A second PCR of 7 to 11 cycles used a sample-barcoded 5' primer and a J-beta primer mix. TCRdb re-called the 5' RACE reads with MiXCR, one entry per CDR3 protein. The sample yields roughly 2 million distinct CDR3 sequences, around half seen once. Sequenced input: blood. The receptors were gathered from a woman in her thirties or forties in good health.

Turning to this clonotype: A much bigger clone sits one base away, suggesting this may be a read error. This rearrangement joins TRBV7-6 to TRBJ2-5; D possibly corresponds to TRBD2 (7 bases). CDR1 is SGHVS, CDR2 FNYEAQ, per germline. The CDR3 loop spans 16 amino acids. The CDR3: CASSAFGGGAKETQYF. In nucleotides, the CDR3 is TGTGCTAGCAGCGCGTTTGGGGGGGGGGCAAAAGAGACCCAGTACTTC.

This clonotype occurred a few times. The CDR3 reads CSARESPVWTGYYEQYF. CDR3 coding DNA: TGCAGTGCTAGAGAGTCCCCTGTCTGGACAGGCTACTACGAGCAGTACTTC. The chain combines TRBV20-1 with TRBJ2-7; 7 nucleotides match TRBD1. Germline CDR1 DFQATT, CDR2 SNEGSKA (reference sequence). This CDR3 is 17 amino acids long. J gave up 3 bases and V 0 bases, and 14 bases lay outside the gene matches.

In its sample, this clonotype was seen once. V usage is TRBV4-2 and J usage is TRBJ1-6; unclear D gene. The V end was cut by 1 base, the J end by 7 bases, with 14 bases between. The germline V gene has CDR1 LGHNA and CDR2 YNFKEQ. The CDR3 loop spans 16 amino acids. CDR3 sequence (DNA): TGTGCCAGCAGCCAAGTGGTCGGGTCGGGGAATTCACCCCTCCACTTT. Residues: CASSQVVGSGNSPLHF.

This chain connects TRBV9 to TRBJ2-1, with D perhaps matching TRBD2 (6 bases). Germline loops: CDR1 SGDLS, CDR2 YYNGEE. CDR3 length: 16 residues. V was shortened by 3 bases and J by 0 bases, with 13 bases between the two germline ends. CDR3 bases: TGTGCCAGCAGCGGCTCACGGGGGAACTCCTACAATGAGCAGTTCTTC. Amino acid sequence: CASSGSRGNSYNEQFF.

The count of this clonotype is one. This chain links TRBV12-3 or TRBV12-4 with TRBJ2-5; perhaps D is TRBD1 or TRBD2 (6 bases each). V was cut by 3 bases and J by 5 bases, with 22 bases left in between. The CDR3 extends over 17 amino acids. For the CDR3, the DNA is TGTGCCAGCAGTTTTCAGAGCGTAGGGGGGCTGCAGGAGACCCAGTACTTC. Translating gives CASSFQSVGGLQETQYF.

The chain has TRBV6-6 and TRBJ2-4; D is perhaps TRBD1 (6 bases). The CDR3 has 15 amino acids. Trimming left V 6 bases short and J 2 bases short, with 14 bases between. Germline V gene lookup returns CDR1 MNHNY and CDR2 SVGAGI (reference sequence). CDR3 nucleotide sequence: TGTGCCAGCAGCGAACAGGGTCGGACCAAAAACATTCAGTACTTC. Translating gives CASSEQGRTKNIQYF.

The chain recombines TRBV28 with TRBJ2-1, with TRBD2 identical over 11 bases. The CDR3 is 16 amino acids. The germline gives CDR1 MDHEN, CDR2 SYDVKM. The ends lost 4 bases at V and 5 bases at J; junction bases unmatched: 7. The CDR3 DNA reads as TGTGCCAGCAGTTCTCCGACTAGCGGGGCACACAATGAGCAGTTCTTC. Its translation is CASSSPTSGAHNEQFF.

The V call is TRBV5-1, the J call TRBJ2-1; D unresolved. V was clipped by 1 base and J by 7 bases, with 9 bases between them. This CDR3 is 13 amino acids long. Germline V lookup: CDR1 SGHRS, CDR2 YFSETQ. The CDR3 DNA sequence: TGCGCCAGCAGCTTGTTGGATGTTAATGAGCAGTTCTTC. This gives the protein CASSLLDVNEQFF.

V usage is TRBV20-1 and J usage is TRBJ2-7; D uncertain. The V end lost 0 bases, the J end lost 4 bases, and 13 bases lay between the germline ends. The germline V gene encodes CDR1 DFQATT and CDR2 SNEGSKA (reference sequence). This CDR3 comprises 14 residues. The chain's CDR3 is CSARDYKVSYEQYF. The CDR3 region has the DNA TGCAGTGCTAGAGATTATAAGGTTTCGTACGAGCAGTACTTC.

J is TRBJ2-1 and V is TRBV29-1; D gene ambiguous. Germline V gene data show CDR1 as SQVTM and CDR2 as ANQGSEA. Trimming stripped 0 bases from V and 8 bases from J, with 17 bases between. This CDR3 is 15 amino acids long. In DNA, the CDR3 is TGCAGCGTTGAAGATCGAGAAGGGATGATAGATGAGCAGTTCTTC. It encodes CSVEDREGMIDEQFF.

This clonotype was detected only a few times. The V and J genes are TRBV4-3 and TRBJ1-6; the match to TRBD1 covers 8 bases. The CDR3 is made up of 20 amino acids. V shed 0 bases and J 8 bases; nucleotides not matched to a gene: 18. Germline values: CDR1 LGHNA, CDR2 YSLEER. The CDR3 nucleotides are TGCGCCAGCAGCCAAGATTCGGTCGGGCAGGGGGCATCGGTGGATTCACCCCTCCACTTT. Translating it yields CASSQDSVGQGASVDSPLHF.

This clonotype showed up just a few times. The chain employs TRBV14 and TRBJ2-5, with a weak D call TRBD2 (5 bases). From germline, CDR1 is SGHDN and CDR2 FVKESK. Trimming took off 1 base at V and 7 bases at J, with 16 bases between the two ends. This CDR3 has 15 amino acids. The CDR3 region has the DNA TGTGCCAGCAGCCAAGTTTCCGGGATCTCAGGGACCCAGTACTTC. Translation: CASSQVSGISGTQYF.

This clonotype was counted only a few times. The chain combines TRBV20-1 with TRBJ1-2; unclear D gene. The CDR3 spans 13 residues. Deletions cut 1 base from V and 0 bases from J, with 6 bases between. Germline CDR1 reads DFQATT; CDR2 reads SNEGSKA (reference sequence). The CDR3 reads CSARGRANYGYTF. In DNA, the CDR3 is TGCAGTGCTAGAGGCAGAGCTAACTATGGCTACACCTTC.

This clonotype was detected only a few times. The CDR3 sequence: CASSQRGQGETQYF. The CDR3 DNA sequence: TGTGCCAGCAGCCAGCGGGGGCAAGGAGAGACCCAGTACTTC. The V call is TRBV4-2, the J call TRBJ2-5; the D gene is possibly TRBD2 (7 bases). V lost 3 bases to trimming and J lost 4 bases, with 12 bases between them. The germline V gene has CDR1 LGHNA and CDR2 YNFKEQ. This CDR3 is 14 amino acids long.

Only a few counts were recorded for this clonotype. The chain recombines TRBV7-8 with TRBJ2-5; the D is unclear. Deletions cut 8 bases from V and 3 bases from J, with 7 bases between. The CDR3 runs to 11 residues. Germline CDR1 and CDR2: SGHVS and FQNEAQ. DNA for the CDR3: TGTGCCAGCGGGGAAAAAGAGACCCAGTACTTC. It yields the protein CASGEKETQYF.